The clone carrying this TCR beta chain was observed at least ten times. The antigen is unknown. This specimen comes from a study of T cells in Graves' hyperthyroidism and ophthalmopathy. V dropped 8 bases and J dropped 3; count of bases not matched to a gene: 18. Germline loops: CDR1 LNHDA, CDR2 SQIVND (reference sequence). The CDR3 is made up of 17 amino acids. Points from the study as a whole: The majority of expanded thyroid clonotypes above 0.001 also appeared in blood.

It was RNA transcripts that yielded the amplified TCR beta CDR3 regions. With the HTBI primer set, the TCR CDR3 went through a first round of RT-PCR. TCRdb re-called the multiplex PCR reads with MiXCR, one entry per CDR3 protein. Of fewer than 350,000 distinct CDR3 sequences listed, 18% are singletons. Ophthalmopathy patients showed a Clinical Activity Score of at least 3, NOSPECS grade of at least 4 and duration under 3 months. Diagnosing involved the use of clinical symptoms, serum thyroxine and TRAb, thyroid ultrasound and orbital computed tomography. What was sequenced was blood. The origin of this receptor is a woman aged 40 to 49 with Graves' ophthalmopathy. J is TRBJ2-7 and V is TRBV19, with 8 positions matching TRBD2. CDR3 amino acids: CASSLRWAAGVFYEQYF. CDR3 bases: TGTGCCAGTTCCCTCCGGTGGGCAGCGGGAGTGTTCTACGAGCAGTACTTC.